One sample yielded the 18 T cell receptor beta chains listed below, sequenced in a study of cytomegalovirus exposure and HLA in healthy donors. In the PCR, 60 Vbeta and 13 Jbeta primers were used. This table comes from immunoSEQ multiplex PCR, and its TCRdb copy is limited to in-frame clones, with some not included. The table includes around 150,000 clones, 82% detected once. Sequencing was performed on PBMCs. These TCRs come from a girl aged 10 to 17 in good health and CMV-seropositive.

The chain carries TRBV6-5 and TRBJ2-7; unclear D gene. With 6 bases removed from V and 0 bases from J, the gap between germline ends came to 12 bases. Germline V lookup: CDR1 MNHEY, CDR2 SVGAGI. The CDR3 has 14 residues. The CDR3 spells CASSLRESSYEQYF. In DNA, the CDR3 is TGTGCCAGCAGCCTCCGCGAAAGCTCCTACGAGCAGTACTTC.

This rearrangement joins TRBV30 to TRBJ1-1, with 7 bases matching TRBD1. CDR3 length equals 15 residues. Per germline, CDR1 GTSNPN and CDR2 SVGIG (reference sequence). Trimming took 2 bases from V and 2 from J; bases not matched to a gene: 8. CDR3 in amino acids: CAWSKRTGVNTEAFF. In DNA form, the CDR3 reads TGTGCCTGGAGTAAAAGGACAGGCGTAAACACTGAAGCTTTCTTT.

The chain combines TRBV7-8 with TRBJ1-1; TRBD1 matches 7 bases. The length of the CDR3 is 15 residues. Trimming cost V 1 base and J 3 bases; bases outside gene matches: 5. Per germline, CDR1 SGHVS and CDR2 FQNEAQ. CDR3 sequence reads: CASSLEGQVHTEAFF. The DNA for the CDR3 is TGTGCCAGCAGCTTAGAAGGACAGGTACACACTGAAGCTTTCTTT. Using reference TRBV7-8 and TRBJ1-1 for the parts outside the CDR3, the full variable domain is GAGVSQSPRYKVAKRGQDVALRCDPISGHVSLFWYQQALGQGPEFLTYFQNEAQLDKSGLPSDRFFAERPEGSVSTLKIQRTQQEDSAVYLCASSLEGQVHTEAFFGQGTRLTVV.

The gene calls are TRBV9 and TRBJ2-3, with D possibly being TRBD2 (5 bases). The CDR3 totals 16 residues. Deletions cut 0 bases from V and 3 bases from J, with 14 bases between. Germline V gene lookup returns CDR1 SGDLS and CDR2 YYNGEE. CDR3 in DNA: TGTGCCAGCAGCGTAGCAGGAGGACGAGTGACAGATACGCAGTATTTT. Its protein is CASSVAGGRVTDTQYF.

This clone was counted only a few times. The gene calls are TRBV28 and TRBJ2-3; TRBD2 might be the D (5 bases). In germline, CDR1 is MDHEN, CDR2 SYDVKM. V was pared by 5 bases and J by 5 bases, with 26 bases between. The CDR3 is made up of 18 amino acids. The CDR3 region is CASSPPPRGLPHQDTQYF. In DNA form, the CDR3 reads TGTGCCAGCAGTCCTCCCCCTCGCGGACTTCCCCATCAAGATACGCAGTATTTT.

The V and J genes are TRBV7-8 and TRBJ1-2; D perhaps matches TRBD1 (5 bases). Between the trimmed V and J ends, which lost 5 bases and 0 bases, there was a span of 16 bases. Germline CDR1 and CDR2: SGHVS and FQNEAQ. The CDR3 contains 16 residues. CDR3 sequence reads: CASSGAEGFANYGYTF. CDR3 nucleotides: TGTGCCAGCAGCGGGGCGGAAGGGTTTGCTAACTATGGCTACACCTTC. Based on the CDR3 plus reference TRBV7-8 and TRBJ1-2, the full variable domain is GAGVSQSPRYKVAKRGQDVALRCDPISGHVSLFWYQQALGQGPEFLTYFQNEAQLDKSGLPSDRFFAERPEGSVSTLKIQRTQQEDSAVYLCASSGAEGFANYGYTFGSGTRLTVV.

Only a few counts were recorded for this clone. V and J are TRBV5-1 and TRBJ1-2; tentatively, D is TRBD1 (5 bases). The CDR3 totals 14 residues. Germline V lookup: CDR1 SGHRS, CDR2 YFSETQ. The V end was cut by 6 bases, the J end by 5 bases, with 17 bases between. CDR3 coding DNA: TGCGCCAGCACCCCCGACCAGGGAGGGTATGGCTACACCTTC. Its protein is CASTPDQGGYGYTF.

The V call is TRBV7-8, the J call TRBJ1-4; D remains unclear. Between the trimmed V and J ends, which lost 7 bases and 6 bases, there was a span of 24 bases. CDR3 length: 17 residues. Germline CDR1 SGHVS, CDR2 FQNEAQ. The CDR3 nucleotides are TGTGCCAGCATACCTGGGAGGGTCGGATTCCCATATGAAAAACTGTTTTTT. This codes for CASIPGRVGFPYEKLFF.

This clone was counted a single time. This chain links TRBV18 with TRBJ1-4; weak D call: TRBD1 (6 bases). CDR3 length: 15 residues. The V gene's germline CDR1 is KGHSH and CDR2 LQKENI. Trimming removed 2 bases from V and 5 bases from J, with 12 bases in between. The CDR3 nucleotides are TGTGCCAGCTCACCATCCGACAGGTTAAATGAAAAACTGTTTTTT. Encoded protein: CASSPSDRLNEKLFF.

This chain connects TRBV6-4 to TRBJ2-3; 12 nucleotides align to TRBD2. The CDR3 totals 15 residues. Losses at the gene ends were 4 bases for V and 1 base for J; bases not matched to a gene: 0. From germline, CDR1 is MRHNA and CDR2 SNTAGT. CDR3 sequence reads: CASSGTSGGTDTQYF. As DNA, the CDR3 is TGTGCCAGCAGTGGGACTAGCGGGGGCACAGATACGCAGTATTTT.

This chain links TRBV28 with TRBJ2-1; TRBD2 matches at 12 bases. The J segment lost 0 bases and the V segment lost 3 bases, leaving 12 bases of the junction unmatched. The CDR3 covers 20 residues. Germline CDR1 MDHEN, CDR2 SYDVKM. CDR3 region: CASSLGRGLAGKSSYNEQFF. The DNA for the CDR3 is TGTGCCAGCAGTTTGGGGAGAGGACTAGCGGGGAAGAGCTCCTACAATGAGCAGTTCTTC.

As to this clone: The junction departs from the called germline gene at one end, perhaps through a read error. The CDR3 DNA reads TGTGCCAGCAGCTTCGACGGGACAGGCGGACACTTC. It codes for CASSFDGTGGHF. The chain carries TRBV7-9 and TRBJ2-7, with 8 bases aligning to TRBD1. Germline assignment: CDR1 SEHNR and CDR2 FQNEAQ (reference sequence). CDR3 length: 12 residues.

This chain uses TRBV19 with TRBJ2-4, with D maybe TRBD1 (5 bases). CDR1 is LNHDA, CDR2 SQIVND, per germline (reference sequence). This CDR3 spans 16 amino acids. V lost 3 bases, J lost 6 bases, and 18 bases lay in between. The CDR3 loop reads CASSIGPAGPSNIQYF. Here the CDR3 DNA reads TGTGCCAGTAGTATTGGGCCCGCAGGGCCTTCAAACATTCAGTACTTC.

This clone was seen a few times. The V gene is TRBV2, the J gene TRBJ1-5; tentatively, D is TRBD1 (6 bases). Germline loops: CDR1 SNHLY, CDR2 FYNNEI. Trimming shortened V by 9 bases and J by 4 bases, and 7 bases separated the two germline ends. The CDR3 extends over 11 amino acids. CDR3 DNA: TGTGCCAGTGGACAGAATCAGCCCCAGCATTTT. Amino acids: CASGQNQPQHF.

The rearrangement uses TRBV18 and TRBJ2-7; TRBD2 might be the D (6 bases). V lost 1 base and J 5 bases, leaving 9 bases between the germline ends. The CDR3 sequence is 13 residues long. Germline CDR1 reads KGHSH; CDR2 reads LQKENI. The CDR3 bases are TGTGCCAGCTCACCACGCGGGGCCCACGAGCAGTACTTC. Amino acids: CASSPRGAHEQYF. The entire variable domain, with the rest obtained from reference TRBV18 and TRBJ2-7, is as follows: NAGVMQNPRHLVRRRGQEARLRCSPMKGHSHVYWYRQLPEEGLKFMVYLQKENIIDESGMPKERFSAEFPKEGPSILRIQQVVRGDSAAYFCASSPRGAHEQYFGPGTRLTVT.

This clone was counted a single time. V usage is TRBV19 and J usage is TRBJ2-3; 9 positions agree with TRBD2. The CDR3 is 16 residues long. The junction had 8 bases not matched to a gene; V was cut back by 5 bases and J by 2 bases. In germline, CDR1 is LNHDA, CDR2 SQIVND (reference sequence). CDR3 protein: CASSLPSGEITDTQYF. As DNA, the CDR3 is TGTGCCAGTAGTCTACCTAGCGGGGAGATCACAGATACGCAGTATTTT.

This clone was observed a handful of times. The rearrangement links TRBV6-5 to TRBJ1-1; 7 bases are shared with TRBD1. The germline V gene has CDR1 MNHEY and CDR2 SVGAGI. CDR3 size: 14 residues. J gave up 1 base and V 6 bases, and 5 bases lay outside the gene matches. This CDR3 is CASSTGVGNTEAFF. CDR3 DNA: TGTGCCAGCAGCACAGGGGTGGGGAACACTGAAGCTTTCTTT.

V usage is TRBV19 and J usage is TRBJ1-1; D is perhaps TRBD1 (6 bases). Trimming removed 6 bases from V and 0 bases from J, with 20 bases in between. The germline CDR1 and CDR2 sequences are LNHDA and SQIVND (reference sequence). This CDR3 spans 17 amino acids. CDR3 residues: CASSGIRGALMNTEAFF. CDR3 nucleotide sequence: TGTGCCAGTAGCGGAATACGGGGGGCTCTCATGAACACTGAAGCTTTCTTT.